This T cell receptor (beta chain) was retrieved from a study of T cell responses to AZD1222 COVID-19 vaccine. General study points: Baseline antibody screening turned up just a handful of seropositive AZD1222 recipients. Donors were largely white British and mainly female; clonal diversity was possibly underestimated.

Assay used: immunoSEQ multiplex PCR; TCRdb lists only in-frame clones, some missing. The sample records around 140,000 clones, just under 95% being singletons. As concerns this clone: Its target is not known.

Germline V lookup: CDR1 MDHEN, CDR2 SYDVKM. The CDR3 extends over 20 amino acids. Losses at the gene ends were 9 bases for V and 0 bases for J; bases not matched to a gene: 20. V and J are TRBV28 and TRBJ2-1, with TRBD2 matching over 10 bases. This TCR came from an adult who had recovered from COVID-19. The specimen comprised peripheral blood, sampled after recovery from COVID-19. The CDR3 DNA follows: TGTGCCAGTTTCCAAATTGGGCTAGCGGGAGTCCCGAGCTCCTACAATGAGCAGTTCTTC. Translating gives CASFQIGLAGVPSSYNEQFF.